The 17 T cell receptor beta chains reported below all come from one sample, sequenced in a study of long-term antiretroviral therapy in people with HIV. Samples were assayed with immunoSEQ v3.0 at survey level. Sequenced by immunoSEQ multiplex PCR; TCRdb stores in-frame clones only, minus some. Altogether just over 35,000 clones are present, 70% to 90% being singletons, with the ten largest covering about 10%. Here the sequenced sample was unsorted PBMCs, taken 2.2 years after starting antiretroviral therapy. These receptors all stem from a young man with HIV.

The rearrangement uses TRBV10-3 and TRBJ2-7; tentatively, D is TRBD1 (6 bases). Trimming removed 4 bases from V and 2 bases from J, with 12 bases in between. CDR1 is ENHRY and CDR2 is SYGVKD in the germline V gene. The CDR3 has 14 amino acids. CDR3 sequence reads: CAISVGAGAYEQYF. CDR3 nucleotide sequence: TGTGCCATCAGTGTAGGGGCAGGGGCCTACGAGCAGTACTTC.

The chain couples TRBV16 to TRBJ2-1, with 10 bases identical to TRBD2. The CDR3 has 17 amino acids. V lost 2 bases, J lost 4 bases, and 8 bases stayed unmatched. Germline CDR1 is KGHSY and CDR2 is FQNENV. Written as DNA, the CDR3 is TGTGCCAGCAGCCAAGCTAGCGGGAGATCCCCATACAATGAGCAGTTCTTC. Its translation: CASSQASGRSPYNEQFF.

The chain has TRBV28 and TRBJ1-1; no clear D gene. There are 13 residues in the CDR3. Germline CDR1 reads MDHEN; CDR2 reads SYDVKM. Deletions cut 6 bases from V and 3 bases from J, with 11 bases between. CDR3 region: CASSTFSHTEAFF. The CDR3 DNA reads as TGTGCCAGCAGCACTTTCTCACACACTGAAGCTTTCTTT.

The chain recombines TRBV7-2 with TRBJ2-1, with 7 bases fitting TRBD2. The V gene's germline CDR1 is SGHTA and CDR2 FQGNSA. The junction had 3 bases not matched to a gene; V was cut back by 1 base and J by 0 bases. The CDR3 runs to 16 residues. The CDR3 nucleotides read TGTGCCAGCAGCTTAGTACGCGGGAGCTCCTACAATGAGCAGTTCTTC. Translation: CASSLVRGSSYNEQFF.

The gene calls are TRBV5-5 and TRBJ2-1, with no clear D. The V end was cut by 0 bases, the J end by 7 bases, with 11 bases between. This CDR3 spans 14 amino acids. The germline gives CDR1 SGHKS, CDR2 YYEKEE (reference sequence). This CDR3 is CASSLESRWNEQFF. DNA of the CDR3: TGTGCCAGCAGCTTGGAGTCGCGTTGGAATGAGCAGTTCTTC.

This chain joins TRBV27 and TRBJ2-7; D uncertain. Trimming cost V 4 bases and J 0 bases, with 7 bases left between them. The CDR3 consists of 13 residues. The germline V gene encodes CDR1 MNHEY and CDR2 SMNVEV (reference sequence). The CDR3 protein is CASSYRSSYEQYF. For the CDR3, the DNA is TGTGCCAGCAGTTACCGGTCCTCCTACGAGCAGTACTTC.

The chain joins TRBV15 to TRBJ2-7; D possibly corresponds to TRBD2 (6 bases). CDR1 is LNHNV, CDR2 YYDKDF, per germline (reference sequence). Trimming left V 0 bases short and J 2 bases short, with 11 bases between. This CDR3 region has 15 residues. This chain's CDR3 is CATSRDGGETYEQYF. The CDR3, as DNA: TGTGCCACCAGCAGAGATGGCGGGGAGACCTACGAGCAGTACTTC.

The chain is built from TRBV18 and TRBJ2-5; 7 nucleotides align to TRBD1. Trimming at V came to 3 bases and at J to 5 bases, leaving 6 bases not matched to a gene. The CDR3 covers 14 residues. CDR1 and CDR2 (germline): KGHSH, LQKENI. The CDR3 loop reads CASSPTGEAETQYF. DNA of the CDR3: TGTGCCAGCTCACCTACAGGGGAAGCGGAGACCCAGTACTTC.

V gene TRBV11-3 combines with J gene TRBJ1-1; 8 bases match TRBD1. This CDR3 has 14 residues. The junction had 3 bases not matched to a gene; V was cut back by 5 bases and J by 1 base. Per germline, CDR1 SGHNT and CDR2 YENEEA. The CDR3 nucleotides read TGTGCCAGCAGCCTCGACAGGGGGAACACTGAAGCTTTCTTT. Translating it yields CASSLDRGNTEAFF.

V gene TRBV29-1 combines with J gene TRBJ2-5; D not certain. The CDR3 spans 13 residues. V was trimmed by 3 bases and J by 0 bases, leaving 8 bases between them. Per the germline V gene, CDR1 is SQVTM and CDR2 is ANQGSEA. The CDR3 sequence is CSVDRGYQETQYF. The CDR3 DNA reads TGCAGCGTTGATCGCGGCTACCAAGAGACCCAGTACTTC.

This clone was recorded once. The genes are TRBV7-3 and TRBJ2-7; 9 positions agree with TRBD2. The junction had 3 bases not matched to a gene; V was cut back by 4 bases and J by 2 bases. Germline V gene lookup returns CDR1 SGHTA and CDR2 FQGTGA. The length of the CDR3 is 14 residues. The CDR3 DNA reads as TGTGCCAGCAGCTCATCTAGCGGGACCTACGAGCAGTACTTC. The encoded protein is CASSSSSGTYEQYF.

The rearrangement joins TRBV30 to TRBJ1-6, with 7 bases identical to TRBD1. With 6 bases clipped from V and 9 bases from J, the junction kept 8 bases outside the gene matches. Germline-derived CDR1 and CDR2 are GTSNPN and SVGIG (reference sequence). This CDR3 is 13 amino acids long. CDR3 DNA sequence: TGTGCCTGTTCCCGGGACAGACTTTCACCCCTCCACTTT. This encodes CACSRDRLSPLHF.

The V and J genes are TRBV6-5 and TRBJ1-5; D is undetermined. The CDR3 length is 13 residues. The germline V and J ends were trimmed by 6 bases and 7 bases, with 13 bases remaining between them. From germline, CDR1 is MNHEY and CDR2 SVGAGI. CDR3 amino acids: CASRAWEQQPQHF. CDR3 bases: TGTGCCAGCAGAGCTTGGGAGCAGCAGCCCCAGCATTTT.

This clone was recorded only once. This chain connects TRBV7-9 to TRBJ1-2; 7 bases fit TRBD1. CDR1 and CDR2 (germline): SEHNR, FQNEAQ (reference sequence). This CDR3 is 14 amino acids long. The trim removed 5 bases at V and 2 bases at J, leaving 5 bases unmatched. The CDR3 nucleotides are TGTGCCAGCAGCCACGGGGGACAGAACTATGGCTACACCTTC. Protein product: CASSHGGQNYGYTF.

The gene calls are TRBV15 and TRBJ2-1; possible D gene TRBD2, 5 bases. The CDR3 has 15 amino acids. The ends were cut back, 1 base at V and 8 bases at J, with 15 bases in the middle. The V gene's germline CDR1 is LNHNV and CDR2 YYDKDF (reference sequence). Written as DNA, the CDR3 is TGTGCCACCAGCAGAGGGAGAGAGGGTATCGATGAGCAGTTCTTC. It yields the protein CATSRGREGIDEQFF.

V usage is TRBV5-4 and J usage is TRBJ2-3; no reliable D call. Germline CDR1 reads SGHNT; CDR2 reads YYREEE (reference sequence). The CDR3 length is 13 residues. V lost 2 bases and J 3 bases, leaving 7 bases between the germline ends. Written as DNA, the CDR3 is TGTGCCAGCAGCTTAACAGCTACAGATACGCAGTATTTT. It yields the protein CASSLTATDTQYF.

The J gene is TRBJ2-5, the V gene TRBV7-9, with D perhaps TRBD1 (5 bases). V dropped 9 bases and J dropped 4 bases, with 12 bases sitting between them. Germline CDR1 reads SEHNR; CDR2 reads FQNEAQ (reference sequence). CDR3 length: 12 amino acids. CDR3: CASKGQGETQYF. In DNA form, the CDR3 reads TGTGCCAGTAAAGGGCAGGGAGAGACCCAGTACTTC.